A single T cell receptor beta chain is shown here with its context. Its cognate antigen is unknown. Additional DNA sequences in this sample encode the identical CDR3. Germline V gene lookup returns CDR1 KGHSH and CDR2 LQKENI. The CDR3 totals 15 residues. Trimming took off 0 bases at V and 5 bases at J, with 13 bases between the two ends. Repertoires were generated with immunoSEQ multiplex PCR, while TCRdb's copy carries only in-frame clones and drops some. The data show some 2,000,000 clones, about 95% seen once. The entry originates in a study of shared clonotypes between healthy human individuals. Study details: CD4 naive and memory got three plates each, CD8 naive two, CD8 memory one.

Overall study results and limits: Naive CD4 clonotypes overlapped across a handful of donors at about 5.3%. The donor pool, a small one, limited the genetic and exposure-history diversity represented.

V gene TRBV18 combines with J gene TRBJ1-1; tentative D call: TRBD1 (5 bases). Sequencing input: naive CD4+ T cells sorted from blood. Subset specified: CD45RA+ positively selected. This TCR derives from a young man in good health. The CDR3 bases are TGTGCCAGCTCACCACCTACCGGGGCTGGTACTGAAGCTTTCTTT. It is translated as CASSPPTGAGTEAFF.